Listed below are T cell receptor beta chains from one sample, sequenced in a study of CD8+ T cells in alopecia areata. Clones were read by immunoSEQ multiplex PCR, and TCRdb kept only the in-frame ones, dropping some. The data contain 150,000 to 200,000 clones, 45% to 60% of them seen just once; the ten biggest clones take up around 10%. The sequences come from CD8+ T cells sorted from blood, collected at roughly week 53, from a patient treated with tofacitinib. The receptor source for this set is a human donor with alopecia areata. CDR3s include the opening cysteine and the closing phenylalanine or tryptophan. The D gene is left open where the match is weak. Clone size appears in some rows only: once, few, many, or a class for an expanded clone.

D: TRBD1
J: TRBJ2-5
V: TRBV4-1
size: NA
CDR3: CASSQRTGSGTQYF
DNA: TGCGCCAGCAGCCAACGGACAGGGTCCGGTACCCAGTACTTC

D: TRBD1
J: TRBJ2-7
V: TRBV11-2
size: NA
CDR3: CASSEQGAGYEQYF
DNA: TGTGCCAGCAGTGAGCAGGGGGCAGGTTACGAGCAGTACTTC

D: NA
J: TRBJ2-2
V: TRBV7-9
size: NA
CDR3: CASSLVTSGELFF
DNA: TGTGCCAGCAGCTTAGTGACGAGCGGGGAGCTGTTTTTT

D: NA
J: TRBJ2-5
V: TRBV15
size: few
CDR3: CATSREDSQETQYF
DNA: TGTGCCACCAGCAGGGAAGACTCCCAAGAGACCCAGTACTTC

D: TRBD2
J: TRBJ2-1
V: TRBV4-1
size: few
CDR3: CASSQPPRLAGSYNEQFF
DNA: TGCGCCAGCAGCCAACCTCCGCGACTAGCGGGGTCCTACAATGAGCAGTTCTTC

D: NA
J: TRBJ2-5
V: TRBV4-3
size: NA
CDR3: CASSHGREGVGETQYF
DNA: TGCGCCAGCAGCCATGGACGGGAAGGGGTAGGGGAGACCCAGTACTTC

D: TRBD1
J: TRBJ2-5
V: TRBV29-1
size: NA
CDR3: CSVEDPQQGLLETQYF
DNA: TGCAGCGTTGAAGACCCCCAACAGGGGCTTTTGGAGACCCAGTACTTC

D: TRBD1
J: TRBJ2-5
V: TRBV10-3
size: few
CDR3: CAISEPGTEETQYF
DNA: TGTGCCATCAGTGAGCCCGGGACAGAAGAGACCCAGTACTTC

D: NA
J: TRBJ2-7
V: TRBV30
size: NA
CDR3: CAWSVEGSYEQYF
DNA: TGTGCCTGGAGTGTAGAGGGGTCCTACGAGCAGTACTTC

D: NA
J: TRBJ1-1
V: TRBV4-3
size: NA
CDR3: CASSQVMNTEAFF
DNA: TGCGCCAGCAGCCAGGTCATGAACACTGAAGCTTTCTTT

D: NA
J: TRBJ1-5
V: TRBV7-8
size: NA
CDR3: CASSLDLGQYSNQPQHF
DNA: TGTGCCAGCAGCTTAGATTTAGGGCAGTATAGCAATCAGCCCCAGCATTTT

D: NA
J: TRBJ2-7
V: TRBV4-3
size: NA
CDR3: CASSQDSTPIYEQYF
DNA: TGCGCCAGCAGCCAAGATTCGACACCAATCTACGAGCAGTACTTC

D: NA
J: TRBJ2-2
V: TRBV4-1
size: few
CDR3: CASSQDLRIGELFF
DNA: TGCGCCAGCAGCCAAGATCTGAGAATCGGGGAGCTGTTTTTT

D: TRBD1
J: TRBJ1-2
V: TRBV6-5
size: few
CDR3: CASSWTGENYGYTF
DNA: TGTGCCAGCAGTTGGACAGGGGAAAACTATGGCTACACCTTC

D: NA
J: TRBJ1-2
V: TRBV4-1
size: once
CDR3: CASSQGGEGLGYGYTF
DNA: TGCGCCAGCAGCCAAGGGGGAGAGGGGCTCGGCTATGGCTACACCTTC

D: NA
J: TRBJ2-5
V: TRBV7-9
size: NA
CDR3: CASSLETQYF
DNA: TGTGCCAGCAGCTTGGAGACCCAGTACTTC

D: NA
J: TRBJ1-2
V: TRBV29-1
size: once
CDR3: CSVEDEGYTF
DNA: TGCAGCGTTGAGGACGAGGGCTACACCTTC

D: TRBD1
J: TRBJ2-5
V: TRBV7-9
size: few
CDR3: CASSNRDRGWETQYF
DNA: TGTGCCAGCAGTAACCGGGACAGGGGATGGGAGACCCAGTACTTC

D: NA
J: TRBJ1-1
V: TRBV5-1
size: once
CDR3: CASSLETPMNTEAFF
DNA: TGCGCCAGCAGCTTGGAAACACCCATGAACACTGAAGCTTTCTTT

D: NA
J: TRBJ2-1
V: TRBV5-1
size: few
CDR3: CASSSTPANEQFF
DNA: TGCGCCAGCAGCTCTACCCCCGCCAATGAGCAGTTCTTC

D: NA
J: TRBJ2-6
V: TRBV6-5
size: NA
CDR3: CASSYSGANVLTF
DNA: TGTGCCAGCAGTTACTCTGGGGCCAACGTCCTGACTTTC

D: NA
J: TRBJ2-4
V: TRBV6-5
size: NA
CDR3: CASSFSGRIAKNIQYF
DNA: TGTGCCAGCAGTTTCTCCGGAAGGATAGCCAAAAACATTCAGTACTTC

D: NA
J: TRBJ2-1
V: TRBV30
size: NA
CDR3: CAWSPRIYNEQFF
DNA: TGTGCCTGGAGTCCTAGGATCTACAATGAGCAGTTCTTC

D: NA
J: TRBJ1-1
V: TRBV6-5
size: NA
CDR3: CASSYDSQMNTEAFF
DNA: TGTGCCAGCAGTTACGACAGCCAGATGAACACTGAAGCTTTCTTT

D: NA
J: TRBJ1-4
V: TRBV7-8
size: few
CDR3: CASSSHGGLFF
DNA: TGTGCCAGCAGCTCTCACGGTGGGCTGTTTTTT